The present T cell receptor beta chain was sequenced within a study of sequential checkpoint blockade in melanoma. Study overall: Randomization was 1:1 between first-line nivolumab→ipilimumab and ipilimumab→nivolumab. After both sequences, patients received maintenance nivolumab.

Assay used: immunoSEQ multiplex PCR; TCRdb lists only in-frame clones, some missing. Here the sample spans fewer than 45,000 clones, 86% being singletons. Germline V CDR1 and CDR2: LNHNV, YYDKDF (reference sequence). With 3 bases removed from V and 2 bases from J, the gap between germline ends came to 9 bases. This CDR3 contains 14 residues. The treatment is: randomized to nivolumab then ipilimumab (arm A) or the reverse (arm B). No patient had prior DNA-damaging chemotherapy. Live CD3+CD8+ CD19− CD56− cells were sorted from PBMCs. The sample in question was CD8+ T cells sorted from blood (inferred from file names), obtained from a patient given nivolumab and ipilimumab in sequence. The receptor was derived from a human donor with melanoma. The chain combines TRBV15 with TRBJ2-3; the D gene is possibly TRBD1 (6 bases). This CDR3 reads CATSRGTFTDTQYF. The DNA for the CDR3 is TGTGCCACCAGCAGGGGGACATTCACAGATACGCAGTATTTT.